Listed below are T cell receptor beta chains from one sample, sequenced in a study of Ad26.COV2.S vaccination and SARS-CoV-2 variants. TCRdb keeps only in-frame clones here, not all; method: immunoSEQ multiplex PCR. The sample holds hundreds of thousands of clones; under 95% are singletons and the top ten take 3% to 5%. The starting material was peripheral blood, obtained after recovery from COVID-19. The source of these receptors is a human donor who had recovered from COVID-19. CDR3s include the opening cysteine and the closing phenylalanine or tryptophan. Each record gives: D gene, J gene, V gene, CDR3 DNA, CDR3 protein. D genes are given only for firm matches.

NA | TRBJ1-3 | TRBV19 | TGTGCCAGTAGTAACTCACACGGGGGTCTGGACACCATATATTTT | CASSNSHGGLDTIYF
NA | TRBJ1-2 | TRBV28 | TGTGCCAGCAGTCCCCCTCAGGGGCCGTTTCGCTACACCTTC | CASSPPQGPFRYTF
TRBD2 | TRBJ2-3 | TRBV29-1 | TGCAGCGTTGAACCCAGCGGGGGGAGGGCAGATACGCAGTATTTT | CSVEPSGGRADTQYF
NA | TRBJ2-5 | TRBV9 | TGTGCCAGCAGCGTAGGGGGGCGCAGGGGAGTGGGTACACAAGAGACCCAGTACTTC | CASSVGGRRGVGTQETQYF
TRBD1 | TRBJ1-1 | TRBV5-8 | TGTGCCAGCAGATACAGACAGGGGGCCGGCACTGAAGCTTTCTTT | CASRYRQGAGTEAFF
TRBD2 | TRBJ2-3 | TRBV6-2/TRBV6-3 | TGTGCCAGCAGTTACTCCCCGTGGTCAGCGGGGAGCACAGATACGCAGTATTTT | CASSYSPWSAGSTDTQYF
TRBD1 | TRBJ1-5 | TRBV20-1 | TGCAGTGCTAGTTTCGGGACAGGGAAAAATCAGCCCCAGCATTTT | CSASFGTGKNQPQHF
NA | TRBJ2-7 | TRBV6-5 | TGTGCCAGCAGTTACAGGGGTCAGGTAGCCTACGAGCAGTACTTC | CASSYRGQVAYEQYF
NA | TRBJ2-1 | TRBV19 | TGTGCCAGTAGTCGGCAGAAAAACAATGAGCAGTTCTTC | CASSRQKNNEQFF
NA | TRBJ2-3 | TRBV6-5 | TGTGCCAGCAGTATCCGTGGCGGGGGCACAGATACGCAGTATTTT | CASSIRGGGTDTQYF
TRBD1 | TRBJ1-3 | TRBV15 | TGTGCCACCCGGGACAGCTCTGGAAACACCATATATTTT | CATRDSSGNTIYF
NA | TRBJ2-2 | TRBV5-8 | TGTGCCAGCAGCTTGAAACAGAACACCGGGGAGCTGTTTTTT | CASSLKQNTGELFF
NA | TRBJ2-4 | TRBV4-1 | TGCGCCAGCAGCCAAGTCAGCGTAGCCAAAAACATTCAGTACTTC | CASSQVSVAKNIQYF
NA | TRBJ1-2 | TRBV5-1 | TGCGCCAGCAGCCAGGAGGGGTATGGCTACACCTTC | CASSQEGYGYTF
NA | TRBJ1-3 | TRBV6-1 | TGTGCCAGCAGTGACAGGGGTACGGACACCATATATTTT | CASSDRGTDTIYF